This note documents a single T cell receptor (beta chain) sequence. What it recognizes is unknown. These data belong to a study of CD8 T cells in ankylosing spondylitis. Each CDR3 protein is one row after TCRdb ran MiXCR on the 5' RACE reads. The sample has over 450,000 distinct CDR3 sequences, roughly 13% seen once. Study observations and caveats: A motif of seven or eight highly homologous TCR beta variants was seen as apparently characteristic of ankylosing spondylitis blood.

The V end lost 3 bases, the J end lost 3 bases, and 9 bases lay between the germline ends. The V gene's germline CDR1 is SGHRS and CDR2 YFSETQ. The CDR3 length is 13 residues. The chain uses TRBV5-1 and TRBJ1-2; D gene unclear. Sequenced input: blood, either unsorted or a sorted T cell fraction (not recorded which). This receptor was obtained from a male donor with ankylosing spondylitis. The CDR3 sequence: CASSSPIYYGYTF. The CDR3 coding sequence is TGCGCCAGCAGCTCACCCATTTACTATGGCTACACCTTC.